This T cell receptor (beta chain) appears in the sequencing data of a study of cytomegalovirus exposure and HLA in healthy donors. General study findings and limits: Specific recognition of CMV antigens was confirmed in vitro for a few chains (all CMV-associated). One variant, a missense change in DCLRE1C, was linked in a later analysis to TCR beta V- and J-gene trimming. Among TCR beta chains, those listed as cytomegalovirus-associated numbered about 160.

This clone was observed once. Its antigen is not identified. The PCR had 60 Vbeta and 13 Jbeta primers. TCRdb keeps only in-frame clones here, not all; method: immunoSEQ multiplex PCR. The repertoire consists of 110,000 to 150,000 clones, with around 73% occurring once and the leading ten covering 1.5% to 2%. The germline CDR1 and CDR2 sequences are MDHEN and SYDVKM. The CDR3 contains 14 residues. V was pared by 5 bases and J by 2 bases, with 7 bases between. Nominally healthy donors were sampled, though unrecorded immune exposures were likely. The sample consisted of PBMCs. This receptor was identified in a female donor in good health and CMV-seronegative. The chain uses TRBV28 and TRBJ2-6, with unresolved D. For the CDR3, the DNA is TGTGCCAGCAGTGTCACTGCTGGGGCCAACGTCCTGACTTTC. Amino acid sequence: CASSVTAGANVLTF.